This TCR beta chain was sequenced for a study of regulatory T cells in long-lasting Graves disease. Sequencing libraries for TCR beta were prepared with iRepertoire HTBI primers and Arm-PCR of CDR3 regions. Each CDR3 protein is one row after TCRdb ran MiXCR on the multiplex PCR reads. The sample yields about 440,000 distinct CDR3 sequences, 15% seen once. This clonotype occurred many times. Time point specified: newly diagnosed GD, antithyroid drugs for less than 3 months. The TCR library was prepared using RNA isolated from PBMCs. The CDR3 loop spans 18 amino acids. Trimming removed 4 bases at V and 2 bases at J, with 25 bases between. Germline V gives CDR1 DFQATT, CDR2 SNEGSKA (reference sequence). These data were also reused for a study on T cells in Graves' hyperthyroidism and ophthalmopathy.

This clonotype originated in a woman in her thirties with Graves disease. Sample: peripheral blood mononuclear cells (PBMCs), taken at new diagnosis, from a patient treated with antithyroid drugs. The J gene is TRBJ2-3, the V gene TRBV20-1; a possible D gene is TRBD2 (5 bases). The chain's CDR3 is CSANTFPRAGIFTDTQYF. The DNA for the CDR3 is TGCAGTGCTAACACTTTTCCCCGAGCCGGGATTTTCACAGATACGCAGTATTTT.